The TCR beta chain described here comes from a study of T cells after yellow fever vaccination. General observations from the study: Weaker overall, the secondary response nonetheless peaked faster (day 5 versus 15). Only a small proportion of the clonotypes turned up in both the CD4 and the CD8 compartments, likely arising from convergent recombination.

TCRdb processed the 5' RACE reads anew with MiXCR; each CDR3 protein has one entry. The repertoire includes fewer than 350,000 distinct CDR3 sequences, 8.5% to 10% of them detected once, and 18% sits in the top ten. Remarks on this clonotype: Antigen unknown.

CDR1 SGHKS and CDR2 YYEKEE come from the germline V gene (reference sequence). Trimming took off 3 bases at V and 5 bases at J, with 14 bases between the two ends. CDR3 length equals 14 residues. The sequencing used PBMCs, collected on the day of the first yellow fever vaccination. This sequence joins TRBV5-5 and TRBJ2-5; D tentatively fits TRBD1 or TRBD2 (6 bases each). The sequence was collected from a man aged 18 to 30 who received the YFV17D yellow fever vaccine. CDR3 nucleotide sequence: TGTGCCAGCAGCTCGGAGGGGGGACGGGAGACCCAGTACTTC. This codes for CASSSEGGRETQYF. Full variable domain (rest looked up from reference TRBV5-5 and TRBJ2-5): DAGVTQSPTHLIKTRGQQVTLRCSPISGHKSVSWYQQVLGQGPQFIFQYYEKEERGRGNFPDRFSARQFPNYSSELNVNALLLGDSALYLCASSSEGGRETQYFGPGTRLLVL.